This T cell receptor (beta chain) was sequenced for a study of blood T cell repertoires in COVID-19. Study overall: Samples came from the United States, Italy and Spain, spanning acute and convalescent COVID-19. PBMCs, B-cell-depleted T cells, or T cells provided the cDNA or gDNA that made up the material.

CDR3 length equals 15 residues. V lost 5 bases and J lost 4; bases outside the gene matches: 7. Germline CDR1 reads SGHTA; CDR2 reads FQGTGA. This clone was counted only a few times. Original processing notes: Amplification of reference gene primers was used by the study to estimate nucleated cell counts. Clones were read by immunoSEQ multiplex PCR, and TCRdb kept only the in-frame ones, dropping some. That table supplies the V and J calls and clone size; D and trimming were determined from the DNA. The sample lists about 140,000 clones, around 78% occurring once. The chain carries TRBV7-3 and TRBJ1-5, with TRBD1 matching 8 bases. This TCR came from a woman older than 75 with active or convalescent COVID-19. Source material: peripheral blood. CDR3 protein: CASSKGTGTNQPQHF. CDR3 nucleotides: TGTGCCAGCAGCAAAGGGACAGGTACTAATCAGCCCCAGCATTTT.